This T cell receptor beta chain came from a study of cytomegalovirus exposure and HLA in healthy donors. Study-level findings and limits: DRB1 had the most TCR associations and HLA-C the fewest, a later analysis found, with rates varying by HLA locus. V segments that were indistinguishable, TRBV6-2 and TRBV6-3 among them, were omitted from analysis. CMV serostatus was the only recorded immune exposure for donors.

As regards this clone: No antigen is known for it.

This CDR3 is built from 14 residues. Deletions cut 2 bases from V and 8 bases from J, with 15 bases between. Germline V CDR1 and CDR2: SNHLY, FYNNEI. PCR used 60 Vbeta primers and 13 Jbeta primers. The assay was immunoSEQ multiplex PCR, and TCRdb's table has in-frame clones only and misses some. The data contain over 150,000 clones, about 82% of them singletons. The sequence came from a woman aged 45-65 years in good health and CMV-seropositive. Source material: PBMCs. The rearrangement joins TRBV2 to TRBJ1-2, with a tentative D call TRBD1 (5 bases). The CDR3: CASSEYAGQGGYTF. For the CDR3, the DNA is TGTGCCAGCAGTGAATATGCAGGGCAGGGAGGCTACACCTTC.